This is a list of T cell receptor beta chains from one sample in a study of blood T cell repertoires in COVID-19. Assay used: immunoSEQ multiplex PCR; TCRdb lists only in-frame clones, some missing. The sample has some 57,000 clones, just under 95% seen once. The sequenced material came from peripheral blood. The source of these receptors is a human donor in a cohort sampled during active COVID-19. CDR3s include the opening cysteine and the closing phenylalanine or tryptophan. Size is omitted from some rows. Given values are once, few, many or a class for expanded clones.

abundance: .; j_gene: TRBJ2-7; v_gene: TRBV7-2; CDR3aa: CASSQGVGEQYF
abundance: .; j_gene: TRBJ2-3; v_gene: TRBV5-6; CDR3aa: CASSLNRGPTDTQYF
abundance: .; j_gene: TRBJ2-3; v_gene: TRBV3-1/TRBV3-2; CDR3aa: CASSQDNTDTQYF
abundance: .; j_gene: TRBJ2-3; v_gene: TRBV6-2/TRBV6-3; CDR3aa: CASTPRGAGTDTQYF
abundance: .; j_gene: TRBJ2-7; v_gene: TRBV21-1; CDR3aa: CASSKLDGSTYEQYF
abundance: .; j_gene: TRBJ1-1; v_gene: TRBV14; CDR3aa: CASSRGTASSEAFF
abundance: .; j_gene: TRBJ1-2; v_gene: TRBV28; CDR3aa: CASSQRQGTDGYTF
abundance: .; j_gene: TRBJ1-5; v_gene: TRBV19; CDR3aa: CASSRRERAHSNQPQHF
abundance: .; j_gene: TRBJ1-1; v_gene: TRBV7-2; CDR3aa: CASSPAGSMNTEAFF
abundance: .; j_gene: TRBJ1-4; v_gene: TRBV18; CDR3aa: CTSSTRGLGSEKLFF
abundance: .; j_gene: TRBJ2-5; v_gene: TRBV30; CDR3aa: CAWSVLAGGETQYF
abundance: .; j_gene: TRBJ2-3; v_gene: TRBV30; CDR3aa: CALRVRWKDTQYF
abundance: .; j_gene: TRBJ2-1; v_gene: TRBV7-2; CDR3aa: CASSLGQPNNEQFF
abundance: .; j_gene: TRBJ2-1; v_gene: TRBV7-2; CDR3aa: CASSWDTGGKKDEQFF
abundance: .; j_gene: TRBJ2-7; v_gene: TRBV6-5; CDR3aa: CATNLGFTREQYF
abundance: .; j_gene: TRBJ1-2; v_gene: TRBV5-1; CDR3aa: CASSPGAGEGYGYTF
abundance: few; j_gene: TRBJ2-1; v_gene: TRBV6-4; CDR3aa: CASSPGQGAYNEQFF
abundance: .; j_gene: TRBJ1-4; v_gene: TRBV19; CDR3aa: CASSMRGGGATNEKLFF
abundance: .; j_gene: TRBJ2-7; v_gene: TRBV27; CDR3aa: CASWDRSYEQYF
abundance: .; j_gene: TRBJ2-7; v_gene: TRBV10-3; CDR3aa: CATRRPGAGLLYEQYF
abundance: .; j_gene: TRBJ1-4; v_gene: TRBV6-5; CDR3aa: CASRTGREGEKLFF
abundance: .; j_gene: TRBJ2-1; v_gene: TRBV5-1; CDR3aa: CASSSVAGGNEQFF
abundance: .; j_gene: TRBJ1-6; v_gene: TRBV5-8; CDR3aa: CASSSRTGNSPLHF
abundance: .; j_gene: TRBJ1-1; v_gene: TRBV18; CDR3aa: CASSPAGNTEAFF
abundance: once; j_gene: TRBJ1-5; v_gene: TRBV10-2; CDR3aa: CASSEWSDQPQHF
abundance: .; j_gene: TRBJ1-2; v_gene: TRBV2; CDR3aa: CASRNRINYGYTF
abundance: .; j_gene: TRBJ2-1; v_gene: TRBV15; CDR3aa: CATSRTSSGTSGREQFF
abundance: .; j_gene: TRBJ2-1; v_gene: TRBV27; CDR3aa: CASSSFSFAGGSSYNEQFF
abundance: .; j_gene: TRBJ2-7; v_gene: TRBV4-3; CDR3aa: CASSQTGLGHYEQYF
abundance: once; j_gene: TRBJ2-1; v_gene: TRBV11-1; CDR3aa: CASSLFGTGYNEQFF
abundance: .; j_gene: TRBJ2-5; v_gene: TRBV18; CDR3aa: CASSTGTGGGRETQYF
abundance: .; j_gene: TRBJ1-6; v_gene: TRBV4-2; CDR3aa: CASSQEAEGRGSPLHF
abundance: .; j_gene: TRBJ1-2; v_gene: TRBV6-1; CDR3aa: CASSEELLWAYTF
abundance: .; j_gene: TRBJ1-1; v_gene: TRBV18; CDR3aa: CASSQGAVTEAFF
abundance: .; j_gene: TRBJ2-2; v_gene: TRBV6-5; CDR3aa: CASRYRTGELFF
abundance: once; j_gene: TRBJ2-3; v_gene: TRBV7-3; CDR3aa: CASSLSGSTDTQYF
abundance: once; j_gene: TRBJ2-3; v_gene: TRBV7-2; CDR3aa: CASSLEGGRASDTQYF
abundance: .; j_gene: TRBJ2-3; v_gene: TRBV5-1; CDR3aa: CASRVHLRGAFTDTQYF
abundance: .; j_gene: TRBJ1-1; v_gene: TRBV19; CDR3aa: CASSIAPTRNTEAFF
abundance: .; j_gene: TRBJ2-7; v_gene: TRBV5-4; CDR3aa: CASSVGTGLARNGEQYF
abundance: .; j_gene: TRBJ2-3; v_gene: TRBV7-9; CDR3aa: CASSPAVAGGWADTQYF
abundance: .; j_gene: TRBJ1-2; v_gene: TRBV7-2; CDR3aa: CASSLESARGYTF
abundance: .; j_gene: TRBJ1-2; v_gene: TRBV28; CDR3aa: CASRSRGPLLTMGYTF
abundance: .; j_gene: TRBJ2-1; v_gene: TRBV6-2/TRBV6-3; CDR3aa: CASSSPTGTPTDLYNEQFF
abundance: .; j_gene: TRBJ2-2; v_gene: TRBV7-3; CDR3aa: CASSSLAGANTGELFF
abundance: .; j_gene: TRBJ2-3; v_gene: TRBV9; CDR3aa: CASSVDQGDTQYF
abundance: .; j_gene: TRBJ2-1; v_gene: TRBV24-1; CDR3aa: CATSLAGVHEQFF
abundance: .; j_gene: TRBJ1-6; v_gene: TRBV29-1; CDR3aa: CSVSGKMDSPLHF
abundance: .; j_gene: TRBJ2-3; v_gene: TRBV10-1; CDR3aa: CASSERPGGTDTQYF
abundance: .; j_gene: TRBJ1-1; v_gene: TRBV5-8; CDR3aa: CASSLNRGQRGLSTEAFF
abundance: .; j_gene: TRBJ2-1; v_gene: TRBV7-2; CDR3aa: CASSFDRSPKNEQFF
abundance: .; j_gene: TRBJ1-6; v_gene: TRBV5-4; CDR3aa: CASSLLEGAAHSPLHF
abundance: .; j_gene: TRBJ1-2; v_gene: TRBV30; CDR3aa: CAWGRAGKGDYGYTF